This T cell receptor beta chain comes out of a study of monozygotic twins with inflammatory bowel disease. The length of the CDR3 is 17 residues. CDR1 is SGHTA and CDR2 is FQGTGA in the germline V gene. Researchers generated cDNA in eight separate reactions per sample. Each UMI harboured a 6-nucleotide sample barcode and was appended via template switching. Two nested PCRs, about 16 and 10 cycles, amplified TCRalpha and TCRbeta cDNA. TCRdb re-called the 5' RACE reads and gives one entry per CDR3 protein, without DNA. This sample's table reports some 170,000 distinct CDR3 sequences. Sequenced: blood. The receptor was derived from a human donor with ulcerative colitis or Crohn's disease, or a healthy co-twin of an affected twin (not recorded which). V is TRBV7-3 and J is TRBJ2-3; with no DNA, the TCRdb D assignment of TRBD2 cannot be verified. CDR3 protein: CASSLGPRGASTDTQYF. The full variable domain, in which reference TRBV7-3 and TRBJ2-3 provide the parts outside the CDR3, is GAGVSQTPSNKVTEKGKYVELRCDPISGHTALYWYRQSLGQGPEFLIYFQGTGAADDSGLPNDRFFAVRPEGSVSTLKIQRTERGDSAVYLCASSLGPRGASTDTQYFGPGTRLTVL.